This T cell receptor beta chain was captured in a study of regulatory T cells in long-lasting Graves disease. Study-wide results and limits: Because few samples were included, accuracy may have been lower.

The time point denotes: newly diagnosed GD, antithyroid drugs for less than 3 months. Extracted PBMC RNA gave rise to the TCR library. Patients with Graves' disease were diagnosed by American Thyroid Association guidelines. Peripheral blood, around 9 milliliters of it, was drawn into EDTA tubes. Construction of TCR beta libraries relied on iRepertoire HTBI primers and on Arm-PCR targeting CDR3 regions. Each CDR3 protein gets one entry after TCRdb re-called the multiplex PCR reads with MiXCR. The sample carries about 380,000 distinct CDR3 sequences, roughly 16% recorded once. This clonotype has a count of ten or more. Antigen: not known. CDR3 size: 16 residues. Trimming took 3 bases from V and 1 from J, leaving 15 bases between them. Germline V lookup: CDR1 SGHVS, CDR2 FQNEAQ.

The source is a female donor with Graves disease. The sample here was peripheral blood mononuclear cells (PBMCs), taken at new diagnosis, from a patient treated with antithyroid drugs. The chain recombines TRBV7-8 with TRBJ1-1; possible D gene TRBD1, 5 bases. CDR3 sequence reads: CASSFNIGTGNTEAFF. Here the CDR3 DNA reads TGTGCCAGCAGCTTCAATATAGGGACGGGGAACACTGAAGCTTTCTTT.